Below, 22 T cell receptor beta chains from the same sample are listed, as sequenced in a study of response to subunit inactivated influenza vaccine. From the RT-PCR reads, TCRdb called clonotypes with MiXCR, one entry per CDR3 protein. The sample yields about 480,000 distinct CDR3 sequences, approximately 12% seen once. The sample was PBMCs from blood, taken roughly 48 days after vaccination. These receptors were taken from a man aged 50 to 60 who received an inactivated influenza vaccine.

The genes are TRBV25-1 and TRBJ2-5; 7 nucleotides line up with TRBD2. The V gene end was trimmed by 8 bases and the J gene end by 5 bases; junction bases not matched to a gene: 8. The CDR3 totals 13 residues. Per germline, CDR1 MGHDK and CDR2 SYGVNS. CDR3 residues: CASSWGGRETQYF. For the CDR3, the DNA is TGTGCCAGCTCGTGGGGAGGGCGTGAGACCCAGTACTTC.

The genes are TRBV12-3 or TRBV12-4 and TRBJ2-1, with 8 bases identical to TRBD1. The CDR3 totals 15 residues. Trimming cost V 0 bases and J 8 bases; bases outside gene matches: 6. The CDR3 is CASSLAQGALYEQFF. The CDR3 bases are TGTGCCAGCAGTTTAGCCCAGGGGGCGCTGTATGAGCAGTTCTTC.

The V and J genes are TRBV6-2 or TRBV6-3 and TRBJ1-3; unclear D gene. CDR1 and CDR2 from the germline V gene are MNHEY and SVGEGT. This CDR3 has 15 residues. V was clipped by 2 bases and J by 1 base, with 9 bases between them. The CDR3 sequence is CASSYAARSGNTIYF. The CDR3 coding sequence is TGTGCCAGCAGTTACGCCGCCAGGTCTGGAAACACCATATATTTT.

This clonotype showed up just a few times. The rearrangement uses TRBV18 and TRBJ1-2; D is uncertain. The germline V gene has CDR1 KGHSH and CDR2 LQKENI. This CDR3 contains 14 residues. V lost 0 bases to trimming and J lost 4 bases, with 9 bases between them. As DNA, the CDR3 is TGTGCCAGCTCACCACCGTTCGGAGTCTATGGCTACACCTTC. Protein sequence: CASSPPFGVYGYTF.

The chain combines TRBV5-6 with TRBJ2-7; tentative D call: TRBD1 (7 bases). V lost 3 bases and J lost 5, with 24 bases in between. The CDR3 consists of 17 residues. Germline V lookup: CDR1 SGHDT, CDR2 YYEEEE. The CDR3 reads CASSSEFRAGGLHEQYF. DNA for the CDR3: TGTGCCAGCAGCTCAGAGTTCAGGGCAGGGGGACTGCACGAGCAGTACTTC.

The genes are TRBV25-1 and TRBJ2-1; 10 positions match TRBD2. The CDR3 loop spans 16 amino acids. CDR1 MGHDK and CDR2 SYGVNS come from the germline V gene. The ends lost 2 bases at V and 7 bases at J; junction bases unmatched: 8. CDR3 nucleotide sequence: TGTGCCAGCAGTGAAGAGCGGGGGGGCAGAAGGAATGAGCAGTTCTTC. Translating it yields CASSEERGGRRNEQFF. The full variable domain, in which reference TRBV25-1 and TRBJ2-1 provide the parts outside the CDR3, is EADIYQTPRYLVIGTGKKITLECSQTMGHDKMYWYQQDPGMELHLIHYSYGVNSTEKGDLSSESTVSRIRTEHFPLTLESARPSHTSQYLCASSEERGGRRNEQFFGPGTRLTVL.

The chain has TRBV7-2 and TRBJ2-1; 11 positions match TRBD2. The CDR3 has 17 amino acids. The germline gives CDR1 SGHTA, CDR2 FQGNSA. V was pared by 5 bases and J by 6 bases, with 12 bases of the junction left unmatched. The CDR3 nucleotides read TGTGCCAGCAGCCGGGGTCCCGCGCTAGCGGGAGGCAATGAGCAGTTCTTC. Its protein is CASSRGPALAGGNEQFF.

This clonotype was detected ten times or more. This chain connects TRBV20-1 to TRBJ2-3, with unresolved D. Germline loops: CDR1 DFQATT, CDR2 SNEGSKA (reference sequence). The CDR3 contains 13 residues. The ends were cut back, 1 base at V and 3 bases at J, with 8 bases in the middle. CDR3 coding DNA: TGCAGTGCTAGAGGCGCTGCGACAGATACGCAGTATTTT. Amino acid sequence: CSARGAATDTQYF.

Points on this clonotype: One end of the junction does not line up with germline, which may come from a read error. CDR3 region: CASNLAVLEETQYF. The CDR3 nucleotides read TGTGCCAGCAACTTAGCGGTTTTGGAAGAGACCCAGTACTTC. J is TRBJ2-5 and V is TRBV7-9; possibly TRBD2 for D (6 bases). The V gene's germline CDR1 is SEHNR and CDR2 FQNEAQ (reference sequence). The CDR3 is 14 amino acids.

This clonotype was detected ten times or more. The chain is built from TRBV6-5 and TRBJ1-2; no definite D call. Germline V gives CDR1 MNHEY, CDR2 SVGAGI. V was trimmed by 0 bases and J by 3 bases, leaving 8 bases between them. The CDR3 extends over 14 amino acids. The CDR3 protein is CASSYSGLYYGYTF. Here the CDR3 DNA reads TGTGCCAGCAGTTACTCAGGCCTATACTATGGCTACACCTTC.

This clonotype appeared many times. The rearrangement links TRBV15 to TRBJ1-2; D gene ambiguous. Germline CDR1 is LNHNV and CDR2 is YYDKDF (reference sequence). V lost 0 bases to trimming and J lost 5 bases, with 13 bases between them. The CDR3 runs 15 residues. The DNA of the CDR3 is TGTGCCACCAGCAGAGATCTCCAGCCAAATTATGGCTACACCTTC. Translated, it gives CATSRDLQPNYGYTF.

This clonotype was detected ten times or more. V gene TRBV5-1 combines with J gene TRBJ2-3, with D possibly matching TRBD2 (5 bases). V was cut by 0 bases and J by 6 bases, with 17 bases left in between. There are 16 residues in the CDR3. Germline CDR1 is SGHRS and CDR2 is YFSETQ. CDR3 protein: CASSLGVRGFEDTQYF. Written as DNA, the CDR3 is TGCGCCAGCAGCTTGGGGGTTCGAGGGTTTGAGGATACGCAGTATTTT. Based on the CDR3 plus reference TRBV5-1 and TRBJ2-3, the full variable domain is KAGVTQTPRYLIKTRGQQVTLSCSPISGHRSVSWYQQTPGQGLQFLFEYFSETQRNKGNFPGRFSGRQFSNSRSEMNVSTLELGDSALYLCASSLGVRGFEDTQYFGPGTRLTVL.

V gene TRBV3-1 combines with J gene TRBJ2-5; D is undetermined. V was cut by 3 bases and J by 2 bases, with 13 bases left in between. Germline V gives CDR1 LGHDT, CDR2 YNNKEL (reference sequence). The CDR3 is 15 amino acids. The CDR3 spells CASSQLPAKQETQYF. As DNA, the CDR3 is TGTGCCAGCAGCCAGCTCCCGGCGAAACAAGAGACCCAGTACTTC.

Only a few counts were recorded for this clonotype. The DNA for the CDR3 is TGTGCCACCAGTTGGGGCGGGAGGGCCAACGAGCAGTACTTC. Amino acid sequence: CATSWGGRANEQYF. The rearrangement links TRBV24-1 to TRBJ2-7; 9 bases line up with TRBD2. Germline assignment: CDR1 KGHDR and CDR2 SFDVKD. V shed 6 bases and J 5 bases; nucleotides not matched to a gene: 7. The CDR3 runs to 14 residues.

This clonotype was seen at least ten times. This chain links TRBV20-1 with TRBJ2-3; weak D call: TRBD2 (5 bases). With 6 bases removed from V and 2 bases from J, the gap between germline ends came to 12 bases. Germline V lookup: CDR1 DFQATT, CDR2 SNEGSKA (reference sequence). The CDR3 extends over 13 amino acids. This chain's CDR3 is CSAKRTFTDTQYF. The CDR3 coding sequence is TGCAGTGCAAAGCGGACCTTCACAGATACGCAGTATTTT.

Many counts were recorded for this clonotype. The chain carries TRBV10-3 and TRBJ2-5; 14 bases agree with TRBD2. Germline values: CDR1 ENHRY, CDR2 SYGVKD. The V segment lost 3 bases and the J segment 5 bases; nucleotides outside the gene matches: 5. The CDR3 contains 16 residues. CDR3 sequence reads: CAISEGGLAGVETQYF. The CDR3 DNA reads as TGTGCCATCAGTGAAGGGGGACTAGCGGGAGTGGAGACCCAGTACTTC.

This clonotype came up many times. The chain is built from TRBV15 and TRBJ2-2; 9 bases are a match to TRBD1. Germline V gives CDR1 LNHNV, CDR2 YYDKDF (reference sequence). Unmatched junction bases numbered 12, after V lost 3 bases and J lost 7 bases. The CDR3 contains 17 residues. Here the CDR3 reads CATSSYTGGYVDGELFF. The CDR3 DNA follows: TGTGCCACCAGCAGTTACACAGGGGGCTACGTAGACGGGGAGCTGTTTTTT.

The V call is TRBV7-6, the J call TRBJ2-3; 9 nucleotides align to TRBD2. Germline-derived CDR1 and CDR2 are SGHVS and FNYEAQ. The CDR3 runs to 16 residues. After removal of 1 base from V and 5 bases from J, the junction contained 7 bases not matched to a gene. CDR3 sequence (DNA): TGTGCCAGCAGCTTAGTGGCGGGAGGGCCCGGAGATACGCAGTATTTT. As protein: CASSLVAGGPGDTQYF.

This clonotype was observed a few times. This chain connects TRBV5-1 to TRBJ2-1; unclear D gene. V gave up 0 bases and J gave up 0 bases, with 10 bases separating them. This CDR3 contains 16 residues. Germline CDR1 reads SGHRS; CDR2 reads YFSETQ. CDR3 nucleotide sequence: TGCGCCAGCAGCTTGGATCATGCCAGCTCCTACAATGAGCAGTTCTTC. Translating it yields CASSLDHASSYNEQFF.

The table lists this clonotype with many counts. The V gene is TRBV5-1, the J gene TRBJ2-1, with a tentative D call TRBD2 (6 bases). The CDR3 sequence is 16 residues long. Germline CDR1 and CDR2: SGHRS and YFSETQ. Trimming stripped 0 bases from V and 6 bases from J, with 16 bases between. This CDR3 is CASSLEGSGIINEQFF. The CDR3 nucleotides are TGCGCCAGCAGCTTGGAGGGTAGCGGAATCATCAATGAGCAGTTCTTC.

This clonotype was counted only a few times. The J gene is TRBJ1-1, the V gene TRBV20-1; D might be TRBD1 (6 bases). Between the trimmed V and J ends, which lost 3 bases and 1 base, there was a span of 12 bases. Germline V gene data show CDR1 as DFQATT and CDR2 as SNEGSKA (reference sequence). The CDR3 spans 14 residues. CDR3 residues: CSASTGTTNTEAFF. The CDR3, as DNA: TGCAGTGCTAGCACCGGGACAACGAACACTGAAGCTTTCTTT.

A word on this clonotype: Germline is not matched at one junction end, which may reflect a read error. The rearrangement links TRBV6-5 to TRBJ2-7; maybe TRBD1 (6 bases). Germline V gene data show CDR1 as MNHEY and CDR2 as SVGAGI. The CDR3 covers 14 residues. The chain's CDR3 is CASCYSDSRYEQYF. In DNA form, the CDR3 reads TGTGCCAGCTGTTACTCGGACAGCCGATACGAGCAGTACTTC.